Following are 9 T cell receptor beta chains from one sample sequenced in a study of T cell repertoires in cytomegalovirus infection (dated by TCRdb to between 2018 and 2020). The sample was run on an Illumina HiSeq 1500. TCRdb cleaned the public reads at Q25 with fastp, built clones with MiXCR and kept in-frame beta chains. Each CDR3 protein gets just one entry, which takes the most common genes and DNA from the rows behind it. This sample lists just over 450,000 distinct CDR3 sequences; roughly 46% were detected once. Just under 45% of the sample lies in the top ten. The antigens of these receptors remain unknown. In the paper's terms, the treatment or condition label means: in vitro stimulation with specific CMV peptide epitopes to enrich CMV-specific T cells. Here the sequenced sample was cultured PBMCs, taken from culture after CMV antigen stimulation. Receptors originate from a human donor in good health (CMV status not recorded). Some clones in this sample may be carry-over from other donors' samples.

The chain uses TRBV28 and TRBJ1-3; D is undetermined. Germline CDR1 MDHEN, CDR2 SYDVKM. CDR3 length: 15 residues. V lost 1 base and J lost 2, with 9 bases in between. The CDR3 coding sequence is TGTGCCAGCAGTTTATACGGAATGGCTGGAAACACCATATATTTT. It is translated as CASSLYGMAGNTIYF.

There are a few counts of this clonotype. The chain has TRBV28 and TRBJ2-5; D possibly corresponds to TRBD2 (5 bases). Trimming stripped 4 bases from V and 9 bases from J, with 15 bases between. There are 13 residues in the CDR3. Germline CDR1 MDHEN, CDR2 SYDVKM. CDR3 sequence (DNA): TGTGCCAGCAGTTCCTATAGCGTACGACCCCAGTACTTC. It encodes CASSSYSVRPQYF.

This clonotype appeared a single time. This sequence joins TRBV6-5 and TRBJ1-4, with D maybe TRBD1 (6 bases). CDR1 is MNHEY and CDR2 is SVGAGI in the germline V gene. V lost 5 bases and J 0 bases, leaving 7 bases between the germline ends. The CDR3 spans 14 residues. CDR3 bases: TGTGCCAGCAGTCGACAGGCAACTAATGAAAAACTGTTTTTT. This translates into CASSRQATNEKLFF.

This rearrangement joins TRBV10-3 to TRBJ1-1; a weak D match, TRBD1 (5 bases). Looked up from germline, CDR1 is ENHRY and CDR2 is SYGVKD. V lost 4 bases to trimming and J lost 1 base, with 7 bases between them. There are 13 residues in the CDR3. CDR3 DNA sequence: TGTGCCATCAGTGTTGGGGGGAACACTGAAGCTTTCTTT. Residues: CAISVGGNTEAFF.

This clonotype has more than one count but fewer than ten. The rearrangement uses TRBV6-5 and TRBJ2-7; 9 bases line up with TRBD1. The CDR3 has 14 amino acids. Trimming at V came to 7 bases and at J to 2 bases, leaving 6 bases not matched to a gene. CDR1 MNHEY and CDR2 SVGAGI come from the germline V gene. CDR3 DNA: TGTGCCAGCATGCGGGACAGGGTGACCTACGAGCAGTACTTC. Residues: CASMRDRVTYEQYF.

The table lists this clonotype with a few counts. The CDR3 loop reads CASSRTSMNEQFF. In DNA form, the CDR3 reads TGTGCCAGCAGTCGGACTAGCATGAATGAGCAGTTCTTC. V and J are TRBV6-5 and TRBJ2-1; 8 bases are shared with TRBD2. This CDR3 has 13 residues. J gave up 7 bases and V 5 bases, and 4 bases lay outside the gene matches. Germline V lookup: CDR1 MNHEY, CDR2 SVGAGI.

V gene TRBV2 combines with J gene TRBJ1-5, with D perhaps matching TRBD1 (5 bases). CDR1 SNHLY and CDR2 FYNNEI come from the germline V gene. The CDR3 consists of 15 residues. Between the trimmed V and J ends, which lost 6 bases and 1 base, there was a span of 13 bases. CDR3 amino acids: CASRGGAPSNQPQHF. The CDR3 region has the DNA TGTGCCAGCAGGGGAGGGGCCCCGAGCAATCAGCCCCAGCATTTT.

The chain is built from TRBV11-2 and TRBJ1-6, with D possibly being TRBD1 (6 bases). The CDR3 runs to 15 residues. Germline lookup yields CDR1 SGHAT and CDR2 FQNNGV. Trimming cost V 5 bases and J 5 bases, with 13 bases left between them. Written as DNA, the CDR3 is TGTGCCAGCAGCCTTCGGGGGCAGAATAATTCACCCCTCCACTTT. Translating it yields CASSLRGQNNSPLHF. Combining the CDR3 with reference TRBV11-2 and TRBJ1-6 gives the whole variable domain EAGVAQSPRYKIIEKRQSVAFWCNPISGHATLYWYQQILGQGPKLLIQFQNNGVVDDSQLPKDRFSAERLKGVDSTLKIQPAKLEDSAVYLCASSLRGQNNSPLHFGNGTRLTVT.

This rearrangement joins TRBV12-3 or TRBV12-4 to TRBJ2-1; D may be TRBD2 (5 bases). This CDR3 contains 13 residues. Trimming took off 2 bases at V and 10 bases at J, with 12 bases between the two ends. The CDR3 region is CASSLTTNGEQFF. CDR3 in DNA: TGTGCCAGCAGTTTAACGACTAATGGAGAGCAGTTCTTC.